These T cell receptor beta chains were read from a single sample in a study of control samples from healthy donors and cancer patients. The repertoire was sequenced with immunoSEQ multiplex PCR; TCRdb's copy has only in-frame clones and lacks some. The profile shows some 150,000 clones, approximately 96% of them singletons. What was sequenced was blood. All receptors derive from a woman aged 25 to 39 in good health. Each CDR3 is given with its conserved first and last residue. A D gene is named only where the DNA matches it firmly. Clone size is stated in some rows and not others, as once, few, many or a class when expanded.

v_gene	abundance	d_gene	len	j_gene	CDR3aa	CDR3nt
TRBV14	-	TRBD1	14	TRBJ1-1	CASSPRDSWTEAFF	TGTGCCAGCAGCCCCCGGGACAGTTGGACTGAAGCTTTCTTT
TRBV5-1	-	-	14	TRBJ1-2	CASSRDTRNYGYTF	TGCGCCAGCAGCCGGGACACCCGCAACTATGGCTACACCTTC
TRBV19	-	-	14	TRBJ2-7	CASSRDRLSYEQYF	TGTGCCAGTAGTCGTGATAGGTTGTCCTACGAGCAGTACTTC
TRBV10-2	-	-	15	TRBJ2-1	CASRASGAGGNEQFF	TGCGCCAGCAGAGCCTCCGGAGCAGGAGGCAATGAGCAGTTCTTC
TRBV2	-	-	15	TRBJ2-7	CASSWSASLSYEQYF	TGTGCCAGCTCATGGTCGGCCAGCCTCTCCTACGAGCAGTACTTC
TRBV7-9	-	-	14	TRBJ2-3	CASSIKGGTDTQYF	TGTGCCAGCAGCATAAAGGGGGGGACAGATACGCAGTATTTT
TRBV2	-	-	15	TRBJ1-1	CASSQTRAGNTEAFF	TGTGCCAGCAGTCAGACCCGGGCAGGGAACACTGAAGCTTTCTTT
TRBV6-5	-	-	14	TRBJ1-4	CASGPRAYNEKLFF	TGTGCCAGCGGGCCCAGGGCCTATAATGAAAAACTGTTTTTT
TRBV6-5	-	-	12	TRBJ1-2	CASSQGYYGYTF	TGTGCCAGCAGTCAGGGGTACTATGGCTACACCTTC
TRBV29-1	-	TRBD2	15	TRBJ2-7	CSVVLLAGGPFEQYF	TGCAGCGTTGTATTACTAGCGGGAGGGCCTTTTGAGCAGTACTTC
TRBV30	-	-	13	TRBJ1-6	CAWNGQGNSPLHF	TGTGCCTGGAATGGTCAGGGAAATTCACCCCTCCACTTT
TRBV30	-	-	11	TRBJ2-5	CAWSPRETQYF	TGTGCCTGGAGCCCCCGGGAGACCCAGTACTTC
TRBV2	-	-	14	TRBJ1-6	CASSLLSRTTPLHF	TGTGCCAGCAGCCTCCTGAGCAGGACGACACCCCTCCACTTT
TRBV15	-	TRBD1	14	TRBJ2-2	CATRGQLGTGELFF	TGTGCCACCAGGGGACAGCTTGGGACCGGGGAGCTGTTTTTT
TRBV15	-	TRBD1	16	TRBJ2-5	CATSRGPGQGEETQYF	TGTGCCACCAGCAGAGGTCCGGGACAGGGTGAGGAGACCCAGTACTTC
TRBV10-2	-	-	11	TRBJ1-4	CASRGGEKLFF	TGCGCCAGCAGGGGAGGTGAAAAACTGTTTTTT
TRBV4-1	-	-	14	TRBJ2-7	CASSPEELASEQYF	TGCGCCAGCAGCCCTGAGGAACTGGCGTCCGAGCAGTACTTC
TRBV28	-	-	15	TRBJ2-4	CASSSRASAKNIQYF	TGTGCCAGCAGTTCAAGGGCTTCCGCCAAAAACATTCAGTACTTC
TRBV5-4	-	-	14	TRBJ1-1	CASSIGTYDTEAFF	TGTGCCAGCAGCATCGGGACATATGACACTGAAGCTTTCTTT
TRBV5-4	-	-	14	TRBJ1-2	CASSSQQGPGGYTF	TGTGCCAGCAGCTCCCAACAGGGCCCGGGGGGCTACACCTTC
TRBV4-2	-	TRBD1	14	TRBJ1-2	CASSQTDRGYGYTF	TGTGCCAGCAGCCAAACCGACAGGGGCTATGGCTACACCTTC
TRBV20-1	-	-	22	TRBJ2-3	CSASITGRGSHLAKERSDTQYF	TGCAGTGCTAGTATTACTGGTAGGGGGTCCCATTTAGCGAAAGAAAGGTCAGATACGCAGTATTTT
TRBV28	-	-	17	TRBJ2-2	CASSLGAAGVGAGELFF	TGTGCCAGCAGTTTGGGGGCGGCAGGGGTTGGCGCCGGGGAGCTGTTTTTT
TRBV7-8	-	-	15	TRBJ2-7	CASSLLMTGYYEQYF	TGTGCCAGCAGCTTACTCATGACGGGGTACTACGAGCAGTACTTC
TRBV2	-	-	15	TRBJ2-3	CATQPFLPATDTQYF	TGTGCCACCCAGCCTTTTTTACCCGCAACAGATACGCAGTATTTT
TRBV11-1	-	-	15	TRBJ2-3	CASSLAGLITDTQYF	TGTGCCAGCAGCTTAGCCGGGCTAATCACAGATACGCAGTATTTT
TRBV4-1	-	-	15	TRBJ1-1	CASSQGRSRNTEAFF	TGCGCCAGCAGCCAAGGAAGGAGCCGGAACACTGAAGCTTTCTTT
TRBV12-1	once	-	16	TRBJ1-6	CASGRQASSYNSPLHF	TGTGCCAGCGGGAGGCAGGCAAGCTCCTATAATTCACCCCTCCACTTT
TRBV28	-	TRBD1	13	TRBJ2-7	CASLLAGGYEQYF	TGTGCCAGCTTATTGGCAGGGGGCTACGAGCAGTACTTC
TRBV12-3/TRBV12-4	-	-	13	TRBJ1-1	CASSRTGRTEAFF	TGTGCCAGCAGTCGAACAGGGAGAACTGAAGCTTTCTTT